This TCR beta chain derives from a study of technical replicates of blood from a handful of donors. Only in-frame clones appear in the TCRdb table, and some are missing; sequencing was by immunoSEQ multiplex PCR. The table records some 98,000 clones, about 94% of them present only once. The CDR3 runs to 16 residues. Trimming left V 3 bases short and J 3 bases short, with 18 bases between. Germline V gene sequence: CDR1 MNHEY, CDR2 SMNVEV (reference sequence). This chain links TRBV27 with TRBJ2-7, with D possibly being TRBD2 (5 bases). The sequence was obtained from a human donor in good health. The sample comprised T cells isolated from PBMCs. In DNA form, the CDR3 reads TGTGCCAGCAGTTTTTTGGATTCCCCACTAGGCTACGAGCAGTACTTC. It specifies CASSFLDSPLGYEQYF.